These 8 T cell receptor beta chains came from one sample sequenced in a study of blood T cell repertoires in COVID-19. Data came from immunoSEQ multiplex PCR; TCRdb stores just in-frame clones and leaves some out. The sample lists fewer than 450,000 clones; around 90% were seen once. Sequencing used PBMCs or T cells enriched from blood (not recorded which). These receptors all stem from a man aged 18 to 30 who had recovered from COVID-19.

CDR3 DNA: TGTGCCAGCAGCTCGGGACTAGCGGGAGCCGGGGAGCTGTTTTTT. Translation: CASSSGLAGAGELFF. The rearrangement joins TRBV7-3 to TRBJ2-2; 14 positions match TRBD2. V shed 4 bases, J shed 6 bases, and the junction held 1 base outside the gene matches. The CDR3 contains 15 residues. Germline assignment: CDR1 SGHTA and CDR2 FQGTGA.

The chain joins TRBV5-4 to TRBJ2-7; D uncertain. The ends were cut back, 4 bases at V and 5 bases at J, with 16 bases in the middle. CDR3 length: 14 amino acids. CDR1 SGHNT and CDR2 YYREEE come from the germline V gene (reference sequence). In DNA form, the CDR3 reads TGTGCCAGCAGCGGAGATCAGTACACTGACGAGCAGTACTTC. Amino acid sequence: CASSGDQYTDEQYF.

This sequence joins TRBV5-5 and TRBJ2-3, with D tentatively TRBD2 (6 bases). Trimming pared 4 bases from V and 0 bases from J, leaving 15 bases between. Germline CDR1 and CDR2: SGHKS and YYEKEE (reference sequence). This CDR3 contains 16 residues. In DNA form, the CDR3 reads TGTGCCAGCAGCATTTCCCCTAGCGCTAGCACAGATACGCAGTATTTT. It codes for CASSISPSASTDTQYF.

There are a few counts of this clone. CDR3 in amino acids: CASSPMGREYGYTF. The CDR3 DNA sequence: TGTGCCAGCAGTCCAATGGGCCGCGAGTATGGCTACACCTTC. The V call is TRBV6-5, the J call TRBJ1-2; D gene uncertain. This CDR3 spans 14 amino acids. Germline V gene sequence: CDR1 MNHEY, CDR2 SVGAGI. The V end was cut by 5 bases, the J end by 5 bases, with 15 bases between.

The chain combines TRBV28 with TRBJ1-5, with 7 bases matching TRBD1. The length of the CDR3 is 15 residues. The germline V gene has CDR1 MDHEN and CDR2 SYDVKM. Trimming took 6 bases from V and 3 from J; bases not matched to a gene: 8. The CDR3 reads CASRPRDSTNQPQHF. CDR3 nucleotides: TGTGCCAGCAGGCCGAGGGACAGCACCAATCAGCCCCAGCATTTT.

The rearrangement uses TRBV7-2 and TRBJ1-5, with D tentatively TRBD1 (5 bases). Trimming took 2 bases from V and 1 from J, leaving 6 bases between them. The CDR3 loop spans 14 amino acids. Germline CDR1 reads SGHTA; CDR2 reads FQGNSA. The CDR3 reads CASSLPGSNQPQHF. In DNA form, the CDR3 reads TGTGCCAGCAGCTTACCAGGGAGCAATCAGCCCCAGCATTTT.

The chain couples TRBV6-2 or TRBV6-3 to TRBJ1-4; 7 bases match TRBD1. Germline trimming cut 5 bases from V and 3 bases from J; bases unmatched to any gene: 6. The germline CDR1 and CDR2 sequences are MNHEY and SVGEGT. This CDR3 has 15 residues. This CDR3 is CASSDGDRANEKLFF. Here the CDR3 DNA reads TGTGCCAGCAGTGACGGGGACAGAGCTAATGAAAAACTGTTTTTT.

This chain joins TRBV28 and TRBJ1-6; unclear D gene. The CDR3 has 14 residues. CDR1 is MDHEN, CDR2 SYDVKM, per germline. Between the trimmed V and J ends, which lost 6 bases and 8 bases, there was a span of 14 bases. The CDR3 bases are TGTGCCAGCAGGGGAACATGGGAGGATTCACCCCTCCACTTT. Amino acid sequence: CASRGTWEDSPLHF.